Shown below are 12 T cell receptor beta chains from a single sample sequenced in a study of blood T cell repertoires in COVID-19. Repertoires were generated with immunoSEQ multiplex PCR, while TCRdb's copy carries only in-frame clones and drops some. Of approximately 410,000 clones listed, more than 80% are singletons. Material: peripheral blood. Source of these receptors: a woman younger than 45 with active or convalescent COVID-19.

The CDR3 region is CASTDAGIGNSPLHF. The CDR3 nucleotides are TGTGCCAGTACGGACGCGGGGATCGGGAATTCACCCCTCCACTTT. The gene calls are TRBV19 and TRBJ1-6; D gene uncertain. Germline V gene lookup returns CDR1 LNHDA and CDR2 SQIVND (reference sequence). The CDR3 is 15 residues long. The V and J ends lost 7 bases and 7 bases respectively, with 17 bases between them.

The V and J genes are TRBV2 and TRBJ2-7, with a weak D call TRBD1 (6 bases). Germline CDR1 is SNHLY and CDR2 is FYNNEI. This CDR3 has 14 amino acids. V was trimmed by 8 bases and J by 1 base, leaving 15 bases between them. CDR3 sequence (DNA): TGTGCCAGCGGTATGACAGGAGGATCCTACGAGCAGTACTTC. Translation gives CASGMTGGSYEQYF.

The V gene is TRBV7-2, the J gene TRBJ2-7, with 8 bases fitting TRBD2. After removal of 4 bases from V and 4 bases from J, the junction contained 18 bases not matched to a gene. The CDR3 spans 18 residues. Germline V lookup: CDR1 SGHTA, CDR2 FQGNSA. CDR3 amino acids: CASSSNGPPTAGGYEQYF. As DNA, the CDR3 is TGTGCCAGCAGCTCTAACGGGCCCCCTACGGCGGGGGGATACGAGCAGTACTTC. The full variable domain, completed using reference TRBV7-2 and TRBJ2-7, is GAGVSQSPSNKVTEKGKDVELRCDPISGHTALYWYRQSLGQGLEFLIYFQGNSAPDKSGLPSDRFSAERTGGSVSTLTIQRTQQEDSAVYLCASSSNGPPTAGGYEQYFGPGTRLTVT.

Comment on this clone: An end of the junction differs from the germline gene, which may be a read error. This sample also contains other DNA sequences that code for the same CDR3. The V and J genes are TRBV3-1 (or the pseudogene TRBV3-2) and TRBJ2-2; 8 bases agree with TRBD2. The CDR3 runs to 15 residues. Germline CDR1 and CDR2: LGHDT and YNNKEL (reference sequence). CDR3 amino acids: CASSHKRENTGELFF. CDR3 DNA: TGTGCCAGCAGCCACAAGCGGGAGAACACCGGGGAACTGTTTTTT.

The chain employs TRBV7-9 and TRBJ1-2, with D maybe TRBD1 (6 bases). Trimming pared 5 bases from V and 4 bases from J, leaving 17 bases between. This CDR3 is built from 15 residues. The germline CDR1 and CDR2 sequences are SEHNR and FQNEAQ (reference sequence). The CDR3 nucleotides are TGTGCCAGCAGCCAGGGGATAGGGGTGACCTATGGCTACACCTTC. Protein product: CASSQGIGVTYGYTF.

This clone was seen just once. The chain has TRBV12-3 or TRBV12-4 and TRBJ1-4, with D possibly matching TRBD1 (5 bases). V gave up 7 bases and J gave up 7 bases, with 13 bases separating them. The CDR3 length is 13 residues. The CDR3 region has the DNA TGTGCCAGCACCCTCGGGGGGGGTGAAAAACTGTTTTTT. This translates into CASTLGGGEKLFF.

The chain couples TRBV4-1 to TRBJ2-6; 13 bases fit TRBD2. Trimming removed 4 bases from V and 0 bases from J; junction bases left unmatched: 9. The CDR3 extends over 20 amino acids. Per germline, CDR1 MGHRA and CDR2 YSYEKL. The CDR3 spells CASSRIALAGGSSGANVLTF. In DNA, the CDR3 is TGCGCCAGCAGCCGAATCGCACTAGCGGGAGGGAGCTCTGGGGCCAACGTCCTGACTTTC.

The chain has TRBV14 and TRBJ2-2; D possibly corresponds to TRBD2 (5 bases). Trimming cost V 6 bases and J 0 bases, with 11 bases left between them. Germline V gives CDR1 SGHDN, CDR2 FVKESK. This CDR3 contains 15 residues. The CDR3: CASRAGTTNTGELFF. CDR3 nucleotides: TGTGCCAGCAGGGCGGGTACAACGAACACCGGGGAGCTGTTTTTT.

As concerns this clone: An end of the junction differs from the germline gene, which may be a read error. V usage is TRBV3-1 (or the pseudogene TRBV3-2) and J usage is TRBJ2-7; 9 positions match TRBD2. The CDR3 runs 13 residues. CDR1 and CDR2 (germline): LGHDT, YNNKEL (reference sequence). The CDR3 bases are TGTGCCAGCAGCCAAGGTGATAGCGGGAGCGGGCACTTC. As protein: CASSQGDSGSGHF.

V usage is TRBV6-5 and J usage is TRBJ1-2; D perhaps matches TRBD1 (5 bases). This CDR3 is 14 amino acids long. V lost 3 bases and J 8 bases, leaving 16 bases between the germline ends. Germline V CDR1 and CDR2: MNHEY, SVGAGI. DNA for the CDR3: TGTGCCAGCAGTTATGCCGGGGGTCGAGAGGGCTACACCTTC. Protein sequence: CASSYAGGREGYTF.

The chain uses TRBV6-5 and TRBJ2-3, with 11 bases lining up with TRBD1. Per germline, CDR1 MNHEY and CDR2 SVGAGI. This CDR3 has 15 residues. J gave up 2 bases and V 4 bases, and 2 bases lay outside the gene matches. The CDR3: CASSWTGGDTDTQYF. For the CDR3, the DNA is TGTGCCAGCAGTTGGACAGGGGGCGACACAGATACGCAGTATTTT.

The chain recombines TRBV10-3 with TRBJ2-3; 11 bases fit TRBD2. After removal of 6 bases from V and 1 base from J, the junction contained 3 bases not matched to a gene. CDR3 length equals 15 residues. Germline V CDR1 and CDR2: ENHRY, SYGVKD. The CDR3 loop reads CAIRVTSGGTDTQYF. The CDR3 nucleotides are TGTGCCATCAGAGTGACTAGCGGGGGCACAGATACGCAGTATTTT.